These 15 T cell receptor beta chains share one sample of origin, sequenced in a study of Ad26.COV2.S vaccination and SARS-CoV-2 variants. Assay used: immunoSEQ multiplex PCR; TCRdb lists only in-frame clones, some missing. Of about 250,000 clones in the sample, over 75% were seen once. Treatment reported: some 20 received Ad26.COV2.S at low or high dose, single or two shots; 5 received placebo; per-sample allocation not given. The samples date from day 63 after the first vaccine or placebo injection. The sample in question was peripheral blood, obtained in a trial of Ad26.COV2.S vaccine versus placebo. These receptors were taken from a person between 18 and 65 years old who received the Ad26.COV2.S COVID-19 vaccine or a placebo.

J is TRBJ1-4 and V is TRBV30; no clear D gene. V dropped 0 bases and J dropped 4 bases, with 6 bases sitting between them. CDR3 length: 13 residues. Germline CDR1 reads GTSNPN; CDR2 reads SVGIG (reference sequence). This CDR3 is CAWSVRGNEKLFF. DNA for the CDR3: TGTGCCTGGAGTGTACGGGGTAATGAAAAACTGTTTTTT.

The chain combines TRBV21-1 with TRBJ2-7; the D call in the table, TRBD1, was not verified against the DNA. TRBV21-1 corresponds to a pseudogene. There are 13 residues in the CDR3. CDR3 coding DNA: TGTGCCAGCAGCAACTACAAGGGGACAGGGTTCAGGGTC. It yields the protein CASSNYKGTGFRV.

The CDR3 DNA reads TGTGCTATCTCAGCGGGGGTCTCCTACGAGCAGTACTTC. Translating gives CAISAGVSYEQYF. This chain uses TRBV10-3 with TRBJ2-7; 8 bases align to TRBD2. The CDR3 consists of 13 residues. Germline-derived CDR1 and CDR2 are ENHRY and SYGVKD.

The gene calls are TRBV5-6 and TRBJ2-1; 10 bases are a match to TRBD2. J lost 6 bases, V lost 1 base, and 10 bases had no gene match. Germline V gene lookup returns CDR1 SGHDT and CDR2 YYEEEE. The CDR3 has 17 residues. The CDR3 spells CASSLIGLADGVNEQFF. As DNA, the CDR3 is TGTGCCAGCAGCTTGATTGGACTAGCGGACGGGGTCAATGAGCAGTTCTTC.

The chain is built from TRBV12-5 and TRBJ1-1, with TRBD1 identical over 7 bases. There are 15 residues in the CDR3. Germline V gives CDR1 LGHNT, CDR2 FRNRAP. The J segment lost 1 base and the V segment lost 6 bases, leaving 8 bases of the junction unmatched. The CDR3 DNA follows: TGTGCTAGTGGGCGACAGGGACAATCGAACACTGAAGCTTTCTTT. Translation: CASGRQGQSNTEAFF.

In its sample, this clone was seen a few times. V and J are TRBV5-4 and TRBJ2-7; a weak D match, TRBD2 (6 bases). The CDR3 consists of 15 residues. The V end was cut by 3 bases, the J end by 6 bases, with 19 bases between. The germline gives CDR1 SGHNT, CDR2 YYREEE (reference sequence). CDR3 DNA sequence: TGTGCCAGCAGCTCCCCGGGCGGGGCGGATGGCGAGCAGTACTTC. Translating gives CASSSPGGADGEQYF.

J is TRBJ2-7 and V is TRBV5-1, with a weak D call TRBD2 (5 bases). The CDR3 contains 13 residues. Per germline, CDR1 SGHRS and CDR2 YFSETQ. Trimming shortened V by 0 bases and J by 5 bases, and 9 bases separated the two germline ends. The CDR3 DNA reads as TGCGCCAGCAGCTTGGTGTACGGGGACGAGCAGTACTTC. This translates into CASSLVYGDEQYF.

The CDR3 nucleotides read TGTGCCAGCAGTTACCCCGGCACAGGGGGTACCTACGAGCAGTACTTC. This sequence encodes CASSYPGTGGTYEQYF. The chain joins TRBV6-5 to TRBJ2-7; TRBD1 agrees at 8 bases. V was clipped by 2 bases and J by 2 bases; unmatched bases: 8. This CDR3 is built from 16 residues. Germline V gene lookup returns CDR1 MNHEY and CDR2 SVGAGI.

Of note for this clone: The same CDR3 can be traced to other DNA sequences in this sample. CDR3 in amino acids: CASSSSGSTYEQYF. The DNA of the CDR3 is TGTGCCAGCAGTTCATCGGGCAGTACCTACGAGCAGTACTTC. The rearrangement joins TRBV13 to TRBJ2-7; D not resolved. Looked up from germline, CDR1 is PRHDT and CDR2 is FYEKMQ (reference sequence). V dropped 6 bases and J dropped 2 bases, with 14 bases sitting between them. The CDR3 sequence is 14 residues long.

V usage is TRBV3-1 (or the pseudogene TRBV3-2) and J usage is TRBJ2-2; 16 nucleotides agree with TRBD2. The J segment lost 6 bases and the V segment lost 6 bases, leaving 4 bases of the junction unmatched. CDR3 length: 16 residues. CDR1 LGHDT and CDR2 YNNKEL come from the germline V gene (reference sequence). Here the CDR3 DNA reads TGTGCCAGCAGTCTGGGACTAGCGGGGGGGCCCGGGGAGCTGTTTTTT. Residues: CASSLGLAGGPGELFF.

This clone has only one observation. The rearrangement joins TRBV5-8 to TRBJ2-3; D not certain. Trimming stripped 4 bases from V and 5 bases from J, with 5 bases between. The V gene's germline CDR1 is SGHTS and CDR2 YDEGEE. There are 11 residues in the CDR3. CDR3 loop: CASSPEDTQYF. For the CDR3, the DNA is TGTGCCAGCAGCCCAGAAGATACGCAGTATTTT.

The chain carries TRBV30 and TRBJ2-7; D is perhaps TRBD1 (6 bases). CDR1 GTSNPN and CDR2 SVGIG come from the germline V gene (reference sequence). This CDR3 contains 13 residues. Trimming removed 0 bases at V and 2 bases at J, with 8 bases between. CDR3: CAWSVGGPYEQYF. In DNA, the CDR3 is TGTGCCTGGAGTGTTGGGGGCCCCTACGAGCAGTACTTC.

The gene calls are TRBV14 and TRBJ2-5; D gene ambiguous. This CDR3 comprises 13 residues. V lost 0 bases and J lost 7, with 9 bases in between. CDR1 SGHDN and CDR2 FVKESK come from the germline V gene. The CDR3 loop is CASSQDSVGTQYF. The CDR3 nucleotides are TGTGCCAGCAGCCAAGACTCAGTGGGGACCCAGTACTTC.

The CDR3 DNA follows: TGCGCCAGCACTAGCGGGGGGTATAGCACAGATACGCAGTATTTT. Amino acids: CASTSGGYSTDTQYF. The genes are TRBV5-1 and TRBJ2-3; 11 bases are a match to TRBD2. In germline, CDR1 is SGHRS, CDR2 YFSETQ. V trimming: 6 bases; J trimming: 0 bases; junction bases outside the gene matches: 3. The CDR3 length is 15 residues.

A remark on this clone: Its ends do not fully match the called genes, so a read error is possible. The V gene is TRBV5-6, the J gene TRBJ1-3; D remains ambiguous. This CDR3 contains 10 residues. The germline V gene encodes CDR1 SGHDT and CDR2 YYEEEE. For the CDR3, the DNA is TGTGCCAGCAGCTTCTTCCGGGAACCTTTT. Protein product: CASSFFREPF. Supplemented by reference TRBV5-6 and TRBJ1-3, the full variable domain reads DAGVTQSPTHLIKTRGQQVTLRCSPKSGHDTVSWYQQALGQGPQFIFQYYEEEERQRGNFPDRFSGHQFPNYSSELNVNALLLGDSALYLCASSFFREPFGEGSWLTVV.